This T cell receptor (beta chain) was documented in a study of blood T cell repertoires in COVID-19. The wider study: Samples of COVID-19 (acute and convalescent) were obtained from the United States, Italy and Spain. PBMCs, B-cell-depleted T cells, or T cells provided the cDNA or gDNA that made up the material.

This clone has only one observation. Followed longitudinally, the Seattle patients had been enrolled during active infection. Per the study methods: The authors estimated nucleated cell counts from reference gene primer amplification. Clones were sequenced by immunoSEQ multiplex PCR, and TCRdb holds only the in-frame ones, with some missing. V, J and clone size are those of that table, while D and trimming were read from the DNA. Among about 15,000 clones listed, 85% to 90% were seen once. The sequencing sample was made of peripheral blood. The source is a woman older than 75 with COVID-19, enrolled during active disease.

The CDR3 spells CASSQSPWGQGSYSNQPQHF. CDR3 nucleotides: TGTGCCAGCAGCCAAAGCCCCTGGGGACAGGGGTCTTATAGCAATCAGCCCCAGCATTTT. This chain joins TRBV14 and TRBJ1-5; 10 bases are a match to TRBD1. This CDR3 spans 20 amino acids. The J segment lost 0 bases and the V segment lost 2 bases, leaving 13 bases of the junction unmatched. Per germline, CDR1 SGHDN and CDR2 FVKESK.